Below, one T cell receptor (beta chain) is given with its context. The antigen remains unidentified. The sample is drawn from a study of blood T cells in healthy people across ages. Broader study findings: Age advanced and TCR beta diversity per million T cells fell, roughly linearly.

A second about 7 to 11 cycle PCR used barcoded and J-beta primers. Paired-end reads containing CDR3 totaled no fewer than 2.5 million for each sample. TCRdb called the 5' RACE reads again in MiXCR, with one record for every CDR3 protein. The sample lists hundreds of thousands of distinct CDR3 sequences, under 65% occurring once. CDR1 is MDHEN, CDR2 SYDVKM, per germline. The CDR3 has 14 residues. V was clipped by 6 bases and J by 7 bases; unmatched bases: 8. The J gene is TRBJ2-1, the V gene TRBV28; 8 bases align to TRBD2. The sample comprised blood. The sequence derives from a man between 60 and 70 years old in good health. CDR3 amino acids: CASSAGGTTNEQFF. CDR3 DNA sequence: TGTGCCAGCAGCGCGGGGGGTACCACGAATGAGCAGTTCTTC.